The rows below give T cell receptor beta chains drawn from one sample of a study of CD8 T cells in Susac syndrome. Via MiXCR, TCRdb re-called the immunoSEQ multiplex PCR reads, giving one row per CDR3 protein. The sample lists 120,000 or so distinct CDR3 sequences; approximately 94% were seen once. Sequenced input: CD4+ T cells from PBMCs. These receptors were taken from a human donor in good health. The CDR3 runs from the conserved cysteine through the conserved F or W. Each record gives: D gene, J gene, V gene, CDR3 length, clone size, CDR3 protein, CDR3 DNA. A D gene is named only where the DNA matches it firmly. Clone size is shown for a subset of rows, as once, few, many or a class of expanded clone.

D: TRBD1
J: TRBJ2-7
V: TRBV5-1
length: 15
size: .
CDR3: CASSSQGQVQGEQYF
DNA: TGCGCCAGCAGCTCACAAGGACAGGTTCAGGGCGAGCAGTACTTC

D: TRBD1
J: TRBJ1-2
V: TRBV28
length: 13
size: once
CDR3: CASGNGQGRGYTF
DNA: TGTGCCAGCGGAAATGGACAGGGTAGAGGCTACACCTTC

D: .
J: TRBJ1-2
V: TRBV2
length: 12
size: once
CDR3: CASSEGGFGYTF
DNA: TGTGCCAGCAGTGAAGGGGGGTTTGGCTACACCTTC

D: .
J: TRBJ1-6
V: TRBV2
length: 14
size: .
CDR3: CASSVGQANSPPHF
DNA: TGTGCCAGCAGTGTGGGGCAGGCTAATTCACCCCCCCACTTT

D: .
J: TRBJ2-7
V: TRBV4-2
length: 14
size: .
CDR3: CASSQDDSGYEQYF
DNA: TGTGCCAGCAGCCAAGATGATAGCGGCTACGAGCAGTACTTC

D: .
J: TRBJ2-3
V: TRBV6-6
length: 13
size: .
CDR3: CAVGGGRTDTQYF
DNA: TGTGCCGTGGGTGGAGGGCGCACAGATACGCAGTATTTT

D: .
J: TRBJ1-2
V: TRBV4-1
length: 17
size: .
CDR3: CASSQDSHGRGHYGYTF
DNA: TGCGCCAGCAGCCAAGATTCCCATGGCAGGGGTCACTATGGCTACACCTTC

D: .
J: TRBJ2-1
V: TRBV12-2
length: 21
size: .
CDR3: CASRHDPRLAGGPTFANEQFF
DNA: TGTGCAAGTCGCCACGACCCTAGACTAGCGGGAGGGCCCACTTTTGCCAATGAGCAGTTCTTC

D: .
J: TRBJ2-7
V: TRBV2
length: 18
size: .
CDR3: CASSVGHKGRYGDYEQYF
DNA: TGTGCCAGCAGTGTGGGACACAAGGGTCGGTATGGAGACTACGAGCAGTACTTC

D: .
J: TRBJ1-1
V: TRBV7-2
length: 14
size: .
CDR3: CASSLREGGAEAFF
DNA: TGTGCCAGCAGCTTAAGAGAAGGAGGAGCTGAAGCTTTCTTT

D: .
J: TRBJ2-3
V: TRBV7-6
length: 14
size: .
CDR3: CASSPTGWADTQYF
DNA: TGTGCCAGCAGCCCTACAGGGTGGGCTGATACGCAGTATTTT

D: TRBD1
J: TRBJ2-6
V: TRBV20-1
length: 18
size: .
CDR3: CSASPTGGDLSGANVLTF
DNA: TGCAGTGCTAGCCCGACAGGGGGCGATTTGTCTGGGGCCAACGTCCTGACTTTC

D: .
J: TRBJ1-2
V: TRBV30
length: 13
size: .
CDR3: CAWSVQGSYGYTF
DNA: TGTGCCTGGAGTGTTCAGGGATCCTATGGCTACACCTTC

D: .
J: TRBJ2-7
V: TRBV10-3
length: 12
size: .
CDR3: CAISGVDYEQYF
DNA: TGTGCCATCAGTGGGGTGGATTACGAGCAGTACTTC

D: .
J: TRBJ2-5
V: TRBV7-2
length: 13
size: .
CDR3: CASSARRNGAQYF
DNA: TGTGCCAGCAGCGCCCGACGCAATGGGGCCCAGTACTTC

D: .
J: TRBJ2-5
V: TRBV18
length: 14
size: once
CDR3: CASSPGAGEETQYF
DNA: TGTGCCAGCTCACCGGGGGCAGGGGAAGAGACCCAGTACTTC